One sample yielded the 24 T cell receptor beta chains listed below, sequenced in a study of OX40 agonist ivuxolimab in advanced cancers. Clones were sequenced by immunoSEQ multiplex PCR, and TCRdb holds only the in-frame ones, with some missing. The table includes fewer than 85,000 clones, just over 85% detected once. Specimen: CD4+ or CD8+ T cells sorted from blood, collected in a trial of the OX40 agonist ivuxolimab. These receptors came from an adult with an advanced solid tumor such as melanoma, head and neck, liver or kidney cancer.

This clone was recorded only once. This chain joins TRBV30 and TRBJ1-5; 11 nucleotides align to TRBD1. Per the germline V gene, CDR1 is GTSNPN and CDR2 is SVGIG (reference sequence). The CDR3 runs 18 residues. Trimming took 0 bases from V and 6 from J; bases not matched to a gene: 13. The CDR3 protein is CAWSVLGQGDWRRQPQHF. The CDR3 DNA reads TGTGCCTGGAGTGTACTGGGACAGGGGGATTGGCGTCGTCAGCCCCAGCATTTT.

The chain combines TRBV4-3 with TRBJ2-1; maybe TRBD2 (7 bases). The V and J ends lost 4 bases and 1 base respectively, with 17 bases between them. Germline loops: CDR1 LGHNA, CDR2 YSLEER. This CDR3 is 17 amino acids long. Here the CDR3 DNA reads TGCGCCAGCAGCCCCCGGGGGGCTAGTTCATCCTACAATGAGCAGTTCTTC. Residues: CASSPRGASSSYNEQFF.

The chain joins TRBV4-3 to TRBJ1-4; D not resolved. The CDR3 covers 15 residues. V was trimmed by 0 bases and J by 7 bases, leaving 12 bases between them. Germline lookup yields CDR1 LGHNA and CDR2 YSLEER. The CDR3 DNA reads TGCGCCAGCAGCCAAGATGTGGAGGGTGGTGAAAAACTGTTTTTT. This codes for CASSQDVEGGEKLFF.

This rearrangement joins TRBV5-1 to TRBJ1-2; D remains unclear. CDR3 length: 13 residues. Germline V gives CDR1 SGHRS, CDR2 YFSETQ. V was cut by 4 bases and J by 7 bases, with 14 bases left in between. The CDR3 DNA follows: TGCGCCAGCAGCCCGGCCCGGGCTAGTGGCTACACCTTC. Translating gives CASSPARASGYTF.

The rearrangement uses TRBV30 and TRBJ2-2; 7 bases map to TRBD2. The CDR3 sequence is 18 residues long. Germline V gene sequence: CDR1 GTSNPN, CDR2 SVGIG (reference sequence). V was clipped by 0 bases and J by 3 bases; unmatched bases: 13. The CDR3 is CAWSVRLADWTDTGELFF. CDR3 bases: TGTGCCTGGAGTGTACGGCTAGCGGACTGGACGGACACCGGGGAGCTGTTTTTT.

CDR3 DNA sequence: TGTGCCAGCAGTTTAAGGGGCTGGCAGTCCTACAATGAGCAGTTCTTC. Protein: CASSLRGWQSYNEQFF. This rearrangement joins TRBV27 to TRBJ2-1, with D possibly being TRBD1 (5 bases). The germline V and J ends were trimmed by 2 bases and 1 base, with 12 bases remaining between them. This CDR3 contains 16 residues. CDR1 and CDR2 (germline): MNHEY, SMNVEV (reference sequence).

The chain couples TRBV7-2 to TRBJ2-1; D not resolved. The CDR3 extends over 16 amino acids. The germline V gene encodes CDR1 SGHTA and CDR2 FQGNSA. Trimming cost V 4 bases and J 2 bases, with 15 bases left between them. The chain's CDR3 is CASSSAPGGTYNEQFF. For the CDR3, the DNA is TGTGCCAGCAGCTCAGCCCCCGGTGGGACCTACAATGAGCAGTTCTTC.

This clone appeared a few times. The V and J genes are TRBV27 and TRBJ2-7, with 7 bases aligning to TRBD2. In germline, CDR1 is MNHEY, CDR2 SMNVEV (reference sequence). V lost 0 bases and J lost 9; bases outside the gene matches: 2. The CDR3 extends over 12 amino acids. CDR3 sequence reads: CASSLSGGWQYF. The DNA of the CDR3 is TGTGCCAGCAGTTTATCCGGGGGGTGGCAGTACTTC.

The chain uses TRBV5-1 and TRBJ2-2, with 7 bases lining up with TRBD2. The CDR3 has 16 residues. Germline trimming cut 5 bases from V and 3 bases from J; bases unmatched to any gene: 10. CDR1 SGHRS and CDR2 YFSETQ come from the germline V gene. The CDR3 spells CASSPRLAIDTGELFF. CDR3 nucleotides: TGCGCCAGCAGTCCGAGACTAGCAATAGACACCGGGGAGCTGTTTTTT.

The V call is TRBV28, the J call TRBJ2-5; the match to TRBD2 covers 9 bases. The junction had 3 bases not matched to a gene; V was cut back by 9 bases and J by 4 bases. The germline gives CDR1 MDHEN, CDR2 SYDVKM. This CDR3 comprises 12 residues. CDR3 sequence reads: CASSGSAETQYF. The CDR3 DNA reads as TGTGCCAGTAGCGGGAGTGCAGAGACCCAGTACTTC.

This sequence joins TRBV2 and TRBJ2-7; D is undetermined. Deletions cut 0 bases from V and 11 bases from J, with 8 bases between. CDR1 and CDR2 from the germline V gene are SNHLY and FYNNEI. This CDR3 spans 11 amino acids. The CDR3 DNA sequence: TGTGCCAGCAGTGAAGCCTCTTTAAAGTACTTC. The encoded protein is CASSEASLKYF.

This sequence joins TRBV10-2 and TRBJ2-3; D is uncertain. Trimming stripped 7 bases from V and 2 bases from J, with 10 bases between. The CDR3 consists of 13 residues. CDR1 is WSHSY and CDR2 is SAAADI in the germline V gene. CDR3 sequence reads: CASIGRLTDTQYF. In DNA, the CDR3 is TGCGCCAGCATCGGGCGGCTCACAGATACGCAGTATTTT.

This rearrangement joins TRBV6-5 to TRBJ2-2; no clear D. V dropped 6 bases and J dropped 0 bases, with 11 bases sitting between them. The CDR3 spans 15 residues. The germline V gene encodes CDR1 MNHEY and CDR2 SVGAGI. The CDR3 region has the DNA TGTGCCAGCAGCTGGGGTGGAGCGAACACCGGGGAGCTGTTTTTT. Translated, it gives CASSWGGANTGELFF.

The chain links TRBV12-5 to TRBJ1-1; D gene unclear. The CDR3 runs to 15 residues. The V gene lost 1 base and the J gene lost 1 base, with 10 bases spanning the gap. Germline CDR1 LGHNT, CDR2 FRNRAP. The DNA for the CDR3 is TGTGCTAGTGGTTTGGAGGTATTTGGGAACACTGAAGCTTTCTTT. It translates to CASGLEVFGNTEAFF.

The chain couples TRBV12-5 to TRBJ1-1; 9 positions match TRBD1. V lost 0 bases, J lost 5 bases, and 16 bases stayed unmatched. This CDR3 is 19 amino acids long. From germline, CDR1 is LGHNT and CDR2 FRNRAP. The CDR3 protein is CASGLVGWDRVMAGTEAFF. The CDR3 region has the DNA TGTGCTAGTGGTTTGGTTGGCTGGGACAGGGTAATGGCGGGGACTGAAGCTTTCTTT.

V and J are TRBV18 and TRBJ1-2; a possible D gene is TRBD1 (6 bases). The length of the CDR3 is 14 residues. V lost 8 bases to trimming and J lost 2 bases, with 15 bases between them. Per the germline V gene, CDR1 is KGHSH and CDR2 is LQKENI. For the CDR3, the DNA is TGTGCCAGCGTCCAGGGGCAGACCAACTATGGCTACACCTTC. It codes for CASVQGQTNYGYTF.

In this sample, this clone turned up once. The rearrangement joins TRBV11-3 to TRBJ2-2; either TRBD1 or TRBD2 may fit D (7 bases each). The CDR3 has 16 amino acids. CDR1 and CDR2 from the germline V gene are SGHNT and YENEEA. V was shortened by 5 bases and J by 3 bases, with 16 bases between the two germline ends. The CDR3 here is CASSPQGGRDTGELFF. CDR3 sequence (DNA): TGTGCCAGCAGCCCCCAGGGGGGGCGAGACACCGGGGAGCTGTTTTTT. Full variable domain (rest looked up from reference TRBV11-3 and TRBJ2-2): EAGVVQSPRYKIIEKKQPVAFWCNPISGHNTLYWYLQNLGQGPELLIRYENEEAVDDSQLPKDRFSAERLKGVDSTLKIQPAELGDSAVYLCASSPQGGRDTGELFFGEGSRLTVL.

The chain carries TRBV7-8 and TRBJ2-2, with D tentatively TRBD1 (6 bases). V shed 6 bases and J shed 2 bases, with 13 bases lying between them. This CDR3 contains 15 residues. CDR1 is SGHVS and CDR2 is FQNEAQ in the germline V gene. The CDR3 coding sequence is TGTGCCAGCAGACTCCGGGACACTAACACCGGGGAGCTGTTTTTT. It translates to CASRLRDTNTGELFF.

This chain joins TRBV6-6 and TRBJ1-2, with D tentatively TRBD1 (5 bases). This CDR3 comprises 11 residues. CDR1 MNHNY and CDR2 SVGAGI come from the germline V gene (reference sequence). V dropped 10 bases and J dropped 8 bases, with 14 bases sitting between them. CDR3 sequence: CATHGADGYTF. The CDR3, as DNA: TGTGCCACCCACGGGGCCGACGGCTACACCTTC.

The chain combines TRBV6-6 with TRBJ1-3, with 7 bases lining up with TRBD1. The CDR3 length is 16 residues. The germline V gene has CDR1 MNHNY and CDR2 SVGAGI (reference sequence). The junction had 6 bases not matched to a gene; V was cut back by 2 bases and J by 2 bases. The CDR3 nucleotides are TGTGCCAGCAGTTACGCCCAACAGGGGACTGGAAACACCATATATTTT. It specifies CASSYAQQGTGNTIYF.

A single count supports this clone. This sequence joins TRBV5-6 and TRBJ2-3; D possibly uses TRBD1 or TRBD2 (6 bases each). Germline CDR1 SGHDT, CDR2 YYEEEE. V was cut by 2 bases and J by 5 bases, with 15 bases left in between. The CDR3 has 15 residues. DNA for the CDR3: TGTGCCAGCAGCTTAGCGGGCCAGGGGATAGATACGCAGTATTTT. This sequence encodes CASSLAGQGIDTQYF.

This chain uses TRBV9 with TRBJ2-1; the D gene could be TRBD1 or TRBD2 (5 bases each). This CDR3 comprises 13 residues. V was clipped by 4 bases and J by 9 bases, with 14 bases between them. Per germline, CDR1 SGDLS and CDR2 YYNGEE. As DNA, the CDR3 is TGTGCCAGCAGCTCGAACCCCGGGACTGAGCAGTTCTTC. Residues: CASSSNPGTEQFF. Filled out from reference TRBV9 and TRBJ2-1, the complete variable domain reads DSGVTQTPKHLITATGQRVTLRCSPRSGDLSVYWYQQSLDQGLQFLIQYYNGEERAKGNILERFSAQQFPDLHSELNLSSLELGDSALYFCASSSNPGTEQFFGPGTRLTVL.

The chain has TRBV11-2 and TRBJ2-1; D might be TRBD1 or TRBD2, each matching 6 bases. Trimming stripped 7 bases from V and 4 bases from J, with 17 bases between. The CDR3 spans 15 residues. CDR1 and CDR2 from the germline V gene are SGHAT and FQNNGV. CDR3 DNA: TGTGCCAGCATCCTAGGGGGACTCACATACAATGAGCAGTTCTTC. This codes for CASILGGLTYNEQFF.

The chain combines TRBV30 with TRBJ1-2, with TRBD1 as a possible D gene (6 bases). Trimming removed 1 base at V and 8 bases at J, with 8 bases between. The CDR3 has 11 residues. The germline CDR1 and CDR2 sequences are GTSNPN and SVGIG (reference sequence). The CDR3 loop reads CAWSAGAGYTF. The DNA of the CDR3 is TGTGCCTGGAGTGCGGGGGCGGGCTACACCTTC.